The present T cell receptor beta chain was sequenced within a study of CXCR3-negative and CXCR3-positive naive CD8 T cells. Libraries of TRB cDNA were made by 5' RACE and carried UMIs. TCRdb re-called the 5' RACE reads; one entry per CDR3 protein, DNA not given. The table gives some 6,900 distinct CDR3 sequences; the top ten clones make up 1.3% of it. To note about this clonotype: Antigen unknown.

The V gene's germline CDR1 is MDHEN and CDR2 SYDVKM. The CDR3 is made up of 13 amino acids. Findings and caveats of the study: Naive CXCR3-positive and CXCR3-negative cells shared similar TRBV-TRBJ usage, unlike memory cells. CXCR3-negative naive cells had less hydrophobic TRB CDR3s than did CXCR3-positive naive cells. Diversity proved comparably high across both naive subsets and much lower in memory CD8+ cells.

The chain joins TRBV28 to TRBJ2-1; TCRdb outputs TRBD2, but without DNA this stays unchecked. The sequence derives from a human donor in good health. Some clones in this sample may be carry-over from other donors' samples. Sequencing used naive CXCR3+ CD8+ T cells from blood. Subset indicated: CD45RO-CCR7+CD27+CD95- naive CD8+ T cells expressing CXCR3 (TNR3+). CDR3 sequence: CASSFGGRDEQFF.